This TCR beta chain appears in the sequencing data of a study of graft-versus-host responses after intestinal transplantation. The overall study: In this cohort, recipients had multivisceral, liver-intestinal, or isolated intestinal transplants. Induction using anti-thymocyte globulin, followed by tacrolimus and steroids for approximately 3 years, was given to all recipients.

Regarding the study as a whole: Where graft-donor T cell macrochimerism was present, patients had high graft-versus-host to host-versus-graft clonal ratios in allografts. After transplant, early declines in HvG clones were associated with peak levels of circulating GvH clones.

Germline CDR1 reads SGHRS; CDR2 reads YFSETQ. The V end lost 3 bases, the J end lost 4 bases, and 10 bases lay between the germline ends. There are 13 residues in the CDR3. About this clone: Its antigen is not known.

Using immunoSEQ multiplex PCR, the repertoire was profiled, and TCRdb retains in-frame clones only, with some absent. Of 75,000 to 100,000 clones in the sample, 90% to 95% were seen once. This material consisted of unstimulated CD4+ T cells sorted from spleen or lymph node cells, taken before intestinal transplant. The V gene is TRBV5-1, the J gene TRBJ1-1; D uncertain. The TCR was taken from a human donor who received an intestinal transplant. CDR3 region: CASSSLYGTEAFF. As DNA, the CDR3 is TGCGCCAGCAGCTCACTTTACGGCACTGAAGCTTTCTTT.